Following are 7 T cell receptor beta chains from one sample sequenced in a study of T-cell memory formation after mild COVID-19. MiXCR, applied by TCRdb to the 5' RACE reads, yields one record per CDR3 protein. This table holds about 440,000 distinct CDR3 sequences, 15% to 20% found once. Sequenced material: PBMCs or a T cell subset sorted from them (not recorded which). The receptors originated from an adult woman who had mild COVID-19 (a few samples of this study predate the infection). Cell type and time point are not known.

This chain connects TRBV5-1 to TRBJ2-1; the match to TRBD1 covers 8 bases. CDR3 size: 19 residues. J lost 0 bases, V lost 0 bases, and 11 bases had no gene match. From germline, CDR1 is SGHRS and CDR2 YFSETQ. This CDR3 reads CASSLEGTGRRDSYNEQFF. CDR3 in DNA: TGCGCCAGCAGCTTGGAAGGGACAGGTCGTCGGGACTCCTACAATGAGCAGTTCTTC.

This clonotype was recorded many times. The chain links TRBV10-3 to TRBJ2-7; tentatively, D is TRBD2 (5 bases). The CDR3 has 14 amino acids. V dropped 0 bases and J dropped 2 bases, with 8 bases sitting between them. Germline V gene sequence: CDR1 ENHRY, CDR2 SYGVKD. CDR3 region: CAISESEETYEQYF. DNA of the CDR3: TGTGCCATCAGTGAGTCGGAGGAGACCTACGAGCAGTACTTC.

There are a few counts of this clonotype. V usage is TRBV19 and J usage is TRBJ2-1; a weak D match, TRBD2 (5 bases). V lost 3 bases to trimming and J lost 10 bases, with 13 bases between them. Per the germline V gene, CDR1 is LNHDA and CDR2 is SQIVND (reference sequence). CDR3 size: 13 residues. The CDR3 coding sequence is TGTGCCAGTAGTATCGAGGGATTCCAGGAGCAGTTCTTC. Translation gives CASSIEGFQEQFF.

This clonotype was counted only a few times. The CDR3 sequence is CASTTAGGQSYGYTF. As DNA, the CDR3 is TGTGCCAGTACCACCGCCGGGGGGCAAAGCTATGGCTACACCTTC. J is TRBJ1-2 and V is TRBV19, with D perhaps TRBD1 (6 bases). The CDR3 runs 15 residues. V dropped 7 bases and J dropped 4 bases, with 19 bases sitting between them. In germline, CDR1 is LNHDA, CDR2 SQIVND (reference sequence). Supplemented by reference TRBV19 and TRBJ1-2, the full variable domain reads DGGITQSPKYLFRKEGQNVTLSCEQNLNHDAMYWYRQDPGQGLRLIYYSQIVNDFQKGDIAEGYSVSREKKESFPLTVTSAQKNPTAFYLCASTTAGGQSYGYTFGSGTRLTVV.

This clonotype was detected only once. This may be a read error, as it is one base from a much larger clone. This chain links TRBV27 with TRBJ2-3; 10 positions agree with TRBD1. Germline V gives CDR1 MNHEY, CDR2 SMNVEV (reference sequence). The junction had 12 bases not matched to a gene; V was cut back by 9 bases and J by 3 bases. The CDR3 has 16 amino acids. The CDR3 region is CARRPPDRGLTDTQYF. In DNA form, the CDR3 reads TGTGCCAGAAGACCTCCAGACAGGGGGCTAACAGATACGCAGTATTTT.

The rearrangement joins TRBV3-1 to TRBJ2-1, with D possibly being TRBD1 (5 bases). The CDR3 has 15 residues. The germline V gene has CDR1 LGHDT and CDR2 YNNKEL (reference sequence). V shed 0 bases and J shed 7 bases, with 13 bases lying between them. The DNA for the CDR3 is TGTGCCAGCAGCCAAGATTTAAGGGGCCGGAATGAGCAGTTCTTC. As protein: CASSQDLRGRNEQFF.

The chain recombines TRBV6-2 or TRBV6-3 with TRBJ2-7; D perhaps matches TRBD1 (6 bases). V shed 0 bases and J shed 0 bases, with 9 bases lying between them. The CDR3 extends over 15 amino acids. Germline CDR1 is MNHEY and CDR2 is SVGEGT. CDR3 residues: CASSYSRTVSYEQYF. In DNA form, the CDR3 reads TGTGCCAGCAGTTACTCGCGGACAGTCTCCTACGAGCAGTACTTC.